This TCR beta chain was identified in a study of control samples from healthy donors and cancer patients. The CDR3 spans 13 residues. CDR1 is SGHRS and CDR2 is YFSETQ in the germline V gene. V dropped 6 bases and J dropped 1 base, with 8 bases sitting between them. Sequencing was performed with immunoSEQ multiplex PCR; in TCRdb, only in-frame clones are kept and a portion is missing. The sample has some 120,000 clones, around 87% seen once. This clone was detected once. J is TRBJ1-3 and V is TRBV5-1, with D unclear. The sample was blood. The TCR sequence derives from a man aged 30-40 years in good health. The CDR3 loop is CASKFTSGNTIYF. Here the CDR3 DNA reads TGCGCCAGCAAGTTTACTTCTGGAAACACCATATATTTT. The whole variable domain, filled in from reference TRBV5-1 and TRBJ1-3, reads KAGVTQTPRYLIKTRGQQVTLSCSPISGHRSVSWYQQTPGQGLQFLFEYFSETQRNKGNFPGRFSGRQFSNSRSEMNVSTLELGDSALYLCASKFTSGNTIYFGEGSWLTVV.